This T cell receptor beta chain originates from a study of CD8 T cells in ankylosing spondylitis. About this clonotype: Its antigen remains unknown.

Each CDR3 protein is one row after TCRdb ran MiXCR on the 5' RACE reads. The top ten hold under 7% of the sample, which has fewer than 250,000 distinct CDR3 sequences, roughly 24% seen once. Broader study findings: Characteristic of ankylosing spondylitis blood, it appeared, was a TCR beta motif comprising roughly 8 highly homologous variants. Disease-associated clones were reportedly significantly overrepresented in matched ankylosing spondylitis synovial fluid. Disease-linked clones bore a CD8+ phenotype and were relatively rare in peripheral blood.

This CDR3 is built from 14 residues. Trimming cost V 5 bases and J 2 bases, with 16 bases left between them. Germline V gene data show CDR1 as DFQATT and CDR2 as SNEGSKA (reference sequence). The receptor was derived from a male donor with ankylosing spondylitis or in good health (not recorded which). Sequenced: blood, either unsorted or a sorted T cell fraction (not recorded which). This rearrangement joins TRBV20-1 to TRBJ2-7, with D perhaps assigned TRBD1 or TRBD2 (5 bases each). The DNA for the CDR3 is TGCAGTGCTTCACCCCTTGGGACCACCTACGAGCAGTACTTC. Translated: CSASPLGTTYEQYF.